This T cell receptor (beta chain) comes out of a study of T-cell reconstitution after alpha-beta-depleted transplantation in children. Unique molecular identifiers were used to barcode this TCRbeta library. TCRdb analysed the PCR reads with MiXCR anew, one entry per CDR3 protein. The data hold 500,000 to 650,000 distinct CDR3 sequences, with about an eighth observed a single time. Germline values: CDR1 MGHRA, CDR2 YSYEKL. V was shortened by 0 bases and J by 4 bases, with 12 bases between the two germline ends. The CDR3 has 15 amino acids. The sequence was obtained from a female patient between 2 and 15 years old who had a stem cell transplant for aplastic anemia, so the T cells may come from the graft donor. The specimen was PBMCs, mostly from graft donor cells, collected 180 days after TCRalphabeta/CD19-depleted stem cell transplant. V usage is TRBV4-1 and J usage is TRBJ2-5; D is uncertain. This CDR3 reads CASSQEWESTETQYF. As DNA, the CDR3 is TGCGCCAGCAGCCAAGAATGGGAATCCACAGAGACCCAGTACTTC.